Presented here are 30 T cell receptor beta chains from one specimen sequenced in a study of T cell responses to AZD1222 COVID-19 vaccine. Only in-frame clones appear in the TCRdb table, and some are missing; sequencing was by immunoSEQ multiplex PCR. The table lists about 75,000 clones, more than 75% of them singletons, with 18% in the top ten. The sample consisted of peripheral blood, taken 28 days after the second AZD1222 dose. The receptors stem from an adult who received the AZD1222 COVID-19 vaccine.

CDR3 sequence reads: CATSRGSGTSGVDEQFF. Here the CDR3 DNA reads TGTGCCACCAGCAGGGGCTCGGGGACTAGCGGGGTTGATGAGCAGTTCTTC. This chain links TRBV15 with TRBJ2-1; 13 bases line up with TRBD2. The CDR3 has 17 amino acids. After removal of 3 bases from V and 8 bases from J, the junction contained 10 bases not matched to a gene. The germline V gene encodes CDR1 LNHNV and CDR2 YYDKDF (reference sequence).

The DNA for the CDR3 is TGTGCCAGCAGTTACGACAGGGGTGCTGGTTCACCCCTCCACTTT. It is translated as CASSYDRGAGSPLHF. The chain is built from TRBV6-5 and TRBJ1-6; the match to TRBD1 covers 8 bases. Germline CDR1 is MNHEY and CDR2 is SVGAGI. Unmatched junction bases numbered 6, after V lost 2 bases and J lost 9 bases. This CDR3 region has 15 residues.

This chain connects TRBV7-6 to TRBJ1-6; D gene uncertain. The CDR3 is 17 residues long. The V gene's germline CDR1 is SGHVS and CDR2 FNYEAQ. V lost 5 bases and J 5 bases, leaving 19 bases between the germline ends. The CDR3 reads CASSPRSGSLDNSPLHF. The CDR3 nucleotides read TGTGCCAGCAGCCCGAGGTCGGGGAGTCTGGATAATTCACCCCTCCACTTT.

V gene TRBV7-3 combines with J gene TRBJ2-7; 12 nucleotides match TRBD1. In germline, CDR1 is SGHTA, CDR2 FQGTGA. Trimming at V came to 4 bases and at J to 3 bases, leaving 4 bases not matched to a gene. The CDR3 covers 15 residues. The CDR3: CASSSGTGGYYEQYF. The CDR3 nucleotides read TGTGCCAGCAGCTCAGGGACAGGGGGCTACTACGAGCAGTACTTC.

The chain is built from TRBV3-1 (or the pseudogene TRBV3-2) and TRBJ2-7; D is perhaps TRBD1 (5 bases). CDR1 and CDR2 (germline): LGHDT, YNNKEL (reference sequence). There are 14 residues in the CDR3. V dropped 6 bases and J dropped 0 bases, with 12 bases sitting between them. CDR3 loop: CASSGAPSSYEQYF. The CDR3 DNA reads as TGTGCCAGCAGTGGGGCGCCGAGCTCCTACGAGCAGTACTTC.

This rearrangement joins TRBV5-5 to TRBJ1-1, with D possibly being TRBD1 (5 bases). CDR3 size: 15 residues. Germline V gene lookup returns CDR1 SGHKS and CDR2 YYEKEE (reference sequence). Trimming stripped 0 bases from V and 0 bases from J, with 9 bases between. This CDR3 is CASSLEGALNTEAFF. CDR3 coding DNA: TGTGCCAGCAGCTTGGAAGGGGCGTTGAACACTGAAGCTTTCTTT.

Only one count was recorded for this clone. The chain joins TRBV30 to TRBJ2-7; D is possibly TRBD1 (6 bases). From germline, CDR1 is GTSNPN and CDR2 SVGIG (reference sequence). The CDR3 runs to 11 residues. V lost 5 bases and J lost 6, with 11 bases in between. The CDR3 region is CAWDRGGEQYF. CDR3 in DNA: TGTGCCTGGGACAGAGGGGGCGAGCAGTACTTC.

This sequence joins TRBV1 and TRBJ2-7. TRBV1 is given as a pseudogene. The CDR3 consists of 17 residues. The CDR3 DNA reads TGCACCAGCAGCTTGCTAATTGGCTTGGGCGGTTACTACGAGCAGTACTTC. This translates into CTSSLLIGLGGYYEQYF.

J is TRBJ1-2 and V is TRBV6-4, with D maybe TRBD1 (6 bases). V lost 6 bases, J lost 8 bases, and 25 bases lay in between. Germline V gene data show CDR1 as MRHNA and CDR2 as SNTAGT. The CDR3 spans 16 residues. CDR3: CASRVPQGLRLCGYTF. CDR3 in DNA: TGTGCCAGCAGGGTTCCACAGGGTCTGCGACTGTGCGGCTACACCTTC.

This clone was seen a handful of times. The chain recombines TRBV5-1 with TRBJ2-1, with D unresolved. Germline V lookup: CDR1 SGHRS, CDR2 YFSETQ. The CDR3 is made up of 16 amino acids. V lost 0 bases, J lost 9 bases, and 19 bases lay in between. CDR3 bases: TGCGCCAGCAGCTTGGAATCCAGCATCGAGCTCAGTGAGCAGTTCTTC. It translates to CASSLESSIELSEQFF.

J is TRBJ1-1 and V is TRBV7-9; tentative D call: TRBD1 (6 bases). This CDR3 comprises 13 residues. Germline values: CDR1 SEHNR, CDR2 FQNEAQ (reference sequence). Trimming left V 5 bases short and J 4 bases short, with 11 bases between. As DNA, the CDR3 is TGTGCCAGCAGCCAGGGGCGAGTCACTGAAGCTTTCTTT. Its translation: CASSQGRVTEAFF.

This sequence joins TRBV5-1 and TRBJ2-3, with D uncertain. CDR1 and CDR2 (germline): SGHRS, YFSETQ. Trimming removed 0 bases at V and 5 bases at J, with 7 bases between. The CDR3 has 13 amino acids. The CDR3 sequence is CASSLALGDTQYF. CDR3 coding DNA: TGCGCCAGCAGCTTGGCCTTAGGAGATACGCAGTATTTT.

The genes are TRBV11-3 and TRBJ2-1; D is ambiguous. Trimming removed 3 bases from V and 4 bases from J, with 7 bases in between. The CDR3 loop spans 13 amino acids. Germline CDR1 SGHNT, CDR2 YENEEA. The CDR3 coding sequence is TGTGCCAGCAGCTTTCAAGGATACAATGAGCAGTTCTTC. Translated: CASSFQGYNEQFF.

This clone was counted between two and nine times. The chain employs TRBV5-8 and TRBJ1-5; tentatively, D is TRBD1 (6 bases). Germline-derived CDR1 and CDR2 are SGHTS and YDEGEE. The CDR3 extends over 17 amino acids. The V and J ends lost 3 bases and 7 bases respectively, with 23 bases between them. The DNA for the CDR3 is TGTGCCAGCAGCTGGGGGTTAGGCAGGGGTGAGGAACAGCCCCAGCATTTT. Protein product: CASSWGLGRGEEQPQHF.

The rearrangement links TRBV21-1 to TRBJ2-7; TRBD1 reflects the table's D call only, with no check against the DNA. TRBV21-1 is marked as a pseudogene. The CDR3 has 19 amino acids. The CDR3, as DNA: TGTGCCAGCAGCAACTTCGAGCCGACGGACATCCAAGCCTCCTACGAGCAGTACTTC. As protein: CASSNFEPTDIQASYEQYF.

In DNA form, the CDR3 reads TGTGCCATCAGGCTTAGCGGGGGGGCGAGGGAGCAGTACTTC. It specifies CAIRLSGGAREQYF. The V call is TRBV10-3, the J call TRBJ2-7; 11 positions match TRBD2. The CDR3 is 14 residues long. Germline trimming cut 6 bases from V and 7 bases from J; bases unmatched to any gene: 8. Germline CDR1 and CDR2: ENHRY and SYGVKD.

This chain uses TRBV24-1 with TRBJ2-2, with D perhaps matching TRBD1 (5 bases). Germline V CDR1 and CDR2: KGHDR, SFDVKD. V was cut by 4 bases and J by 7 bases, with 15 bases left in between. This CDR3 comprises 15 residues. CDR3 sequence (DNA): TGTGCCACCAGTGACAAACCAGGGCTAGGCGGGGAGCTGTTTTTT. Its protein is CATSDKPGLGGELFF.

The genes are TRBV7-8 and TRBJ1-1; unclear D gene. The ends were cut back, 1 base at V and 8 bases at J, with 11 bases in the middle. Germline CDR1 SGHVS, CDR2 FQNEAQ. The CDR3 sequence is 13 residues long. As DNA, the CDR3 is TGTGCCAGCAGCTTAGGCCGGACGCTGGAAGCTTTCTTT. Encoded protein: CASSLGRTLEAFF.

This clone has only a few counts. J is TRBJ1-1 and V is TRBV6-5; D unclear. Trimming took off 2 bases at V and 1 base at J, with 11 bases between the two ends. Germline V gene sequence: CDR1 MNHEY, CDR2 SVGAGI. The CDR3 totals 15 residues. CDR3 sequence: CASSYARHPNTEAFF. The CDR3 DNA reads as TGTGCCAGCAGTTACGCAAGACACCCGAACACTGAAGCTTTCTTT.

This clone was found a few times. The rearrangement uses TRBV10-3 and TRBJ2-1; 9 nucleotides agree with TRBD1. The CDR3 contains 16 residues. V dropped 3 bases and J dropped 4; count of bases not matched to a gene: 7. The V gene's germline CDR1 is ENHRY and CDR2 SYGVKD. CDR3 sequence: CAISEIGDRAYNEQFF. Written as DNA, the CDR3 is TGTGCCATCAGTGAAATCGGGGACAGGGCTTACAATGAGCAGTTCTTC.

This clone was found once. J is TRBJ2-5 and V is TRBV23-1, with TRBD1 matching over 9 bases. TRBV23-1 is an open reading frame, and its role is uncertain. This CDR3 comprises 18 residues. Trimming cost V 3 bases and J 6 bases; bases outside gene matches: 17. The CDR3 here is CASSHGIEDRGPGKTQYF. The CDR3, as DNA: TGCGCCAGCAGTCATGGGATAGAGGACAGGGGTCCGGGGAAGACCCAGTACTTC.

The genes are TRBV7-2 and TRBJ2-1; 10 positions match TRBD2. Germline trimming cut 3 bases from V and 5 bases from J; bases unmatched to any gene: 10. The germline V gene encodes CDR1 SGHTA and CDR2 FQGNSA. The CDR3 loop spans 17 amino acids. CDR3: CASSFSGGAFVDNEQFF. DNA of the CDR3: TGTGCCAGCAGCTTCAGCGGGGGGGCATTTGTCGACAATGAGCAGTTCTTC.

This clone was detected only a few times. For the CDR3, the DNA is TGTGCCAGCACCCGGTTGCGGGCCAGCGGAAACACCATATATTTT. It encodes CASTRLRASGNTIYF. The genes are TRBV5-6 and TRBJ1-3; D ambiguous. The V gene's germline CDR1 is SGHDT and CDR2 YYEEEE. The CDR3 runs to 15 residues. Trimming took off 6 bases at V and 4 bases at J, with 17 bases between the two ends.

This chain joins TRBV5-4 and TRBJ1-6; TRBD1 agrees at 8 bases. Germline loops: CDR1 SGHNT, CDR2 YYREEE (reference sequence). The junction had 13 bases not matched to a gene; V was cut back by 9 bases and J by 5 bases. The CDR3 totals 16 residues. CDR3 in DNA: TGTGCCACCAGGCCCGGCAGGGGGCGCGATAATTCACCCCTCCACTTT. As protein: CATRPGRGRDNSPLHF.

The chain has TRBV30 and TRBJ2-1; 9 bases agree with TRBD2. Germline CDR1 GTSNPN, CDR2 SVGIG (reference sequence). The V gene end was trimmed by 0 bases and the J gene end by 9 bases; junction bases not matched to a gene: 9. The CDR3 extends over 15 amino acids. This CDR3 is CAWSVFAGGPSEQFF. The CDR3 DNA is TGTGCCTGGAGTGTGTTTGCGGGGGGGCCAAGTGAGCAGTTCTTC.

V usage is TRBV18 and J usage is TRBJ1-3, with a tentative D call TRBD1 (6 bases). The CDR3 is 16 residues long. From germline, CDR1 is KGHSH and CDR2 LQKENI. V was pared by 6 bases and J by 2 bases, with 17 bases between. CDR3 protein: CASSPSQDSAGNTIYF. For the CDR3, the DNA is TGTGCCAGCTCCCCCAGTCAGGACAGTGCTGGAAACACCATATATTTT.

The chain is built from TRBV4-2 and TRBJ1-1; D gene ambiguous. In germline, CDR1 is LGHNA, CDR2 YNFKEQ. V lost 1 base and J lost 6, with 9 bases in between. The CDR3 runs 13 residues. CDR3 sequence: CASSQGSYPEAFF. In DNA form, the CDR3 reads TGTGCCAGCAGCCAAGGATCGTACCCTGAAGCTTTCTTT.

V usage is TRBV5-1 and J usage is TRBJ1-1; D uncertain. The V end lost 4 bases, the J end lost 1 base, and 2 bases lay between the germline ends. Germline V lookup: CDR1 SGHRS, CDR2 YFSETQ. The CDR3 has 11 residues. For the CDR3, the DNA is TGCGCCAGCAGCGAGAACACTGAAGCTTTCTTT. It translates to CASSENTEAFF.

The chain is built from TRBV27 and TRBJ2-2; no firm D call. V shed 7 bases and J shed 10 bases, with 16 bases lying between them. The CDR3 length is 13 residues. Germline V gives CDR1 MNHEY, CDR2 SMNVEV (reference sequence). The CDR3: CASTTLSEEELFF. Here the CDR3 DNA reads TGTGCCAGCACGACTCTCTCAGAGGAGGAGCTGTTTTTT.

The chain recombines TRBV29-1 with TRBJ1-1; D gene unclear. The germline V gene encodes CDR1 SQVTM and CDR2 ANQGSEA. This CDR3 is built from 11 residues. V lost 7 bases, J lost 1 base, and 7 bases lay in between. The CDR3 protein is CSARRNTEAFF. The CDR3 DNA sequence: TGCAGCGCCCGGAGGAACACTGAAGCTTTCTTT.